This T cell receptor beta chain was identified in a study of shared clonotypes between healthy human individuals. On the study more broadly: Serving as donors were a couple of women and a few men, whose ages spanned 18 to 49.

Study-level points and caveats: Clonotypes that were shared across a handful of donors made up roughly 5.2% of naive CD4 clonotypes. Generally, estimated richness proved larger in naive subsets than it did in memory subsets. Read depth was anticipated to influence clonotype sharing among donors.

Some clones are missing from TCRdb's copy, which holds only in-frame ones; the method was immunoSEQ multiplex PCR. The top ten hold 1.2% of the sample, which has about 1,500,000 clones, roughly 96% seen once. Germline V gives CDR1 ENHRY, CDR2 SYGVKD. Deletions cut 3 bases from V and 1 base from J, with 9 bases between. The CDR3 is made up of 14 amino acids. As for this clone: The antigen is undetermined.

V usage is TRBV10-3 and J usage is TRBJ1-1, with unresolved D. This receptor was identified in a man younger than 45 in good health. Sequenced sample: naive CD4+ T cells sorted from blood. Regarding subset: CD45RA+ positively selected. The CDR3 sequence: CAISERQTNTEAFF. The CDR3 DNA reads as TGTGCCATCAGTGAACGGCAAACGAACACTGAAGCTTTCTTT.